This TCR beta chain comes out of a study of cytomegalovirus exposure and HLA in healthy donors. General study results and limits: CMV serostatus was the sole immune exposure data available. Later analysis associated a missense DCLRE1C variant with TCR beta V- and J-gene trimming.

With 60 Vbeta and 13 Jbeta primers, the PCR was carried out. The protocol was immunoSEQ multiplex PCR, while the TCRdb copy is restricted to in-frame clones and leaves out a portion. The sample contains about 160,000 clones, roughly 79% of which appear only once. CDR3 length equals 13 residues. Germline V gives CDR1 GTSNPN, CDR2 SVGIG (reference sequence). Trimming took 3 bases from V and 4 from J; bases not matched to a gene: 5. All the people who gave samples were healthy bone marrow donors. Only a few counts were recorded for this clone. Its matching antigen is unknown. The TCR sequence derives from a man younger than 35 in good health and CMV-seropositive. The J gene is TRBJ2-5, the V gene TRBV30; 7 positions agree with TRBD1. Specimen: PBMCs. The CDR3, as DNA: TGTGCCTGGAGCCCTAACAGGGGAGAGACCCAGTACTTC. This encodes CAWSPNRGETQYF.